This T cell receptor (beta chain) comes out of a study of OX40 agonist ivuxolimab in advanced cancers. For the study at large: Ivuxolimab doses were 0.01, 0.1, 0.3, 1.5, 3 or 10 mg/kg every 2 weeks. The dose-escalation cohort was approximately 80% male, with a mean age of 60 years, ranging roughly 20 to 80.

The data were produced by immunoSEQ multiplex PCR, yet TCRdb's version contains in-frame clones alone and is incomplete. The sample lists 40,000 or so clones, about 82% occurring once. The CDR3 sequence is 17 residues long. Trimming took off 1 base at V and 4 bases at J, with 17 bases between the two ends. Looked up from germline, CDR1 is SGHNT and CDR2 is YYREEE (reference sequence). This TCR was sampled from an adult with an advanced solid tumor such as melanoma, head and neck, liver or kidney cancer. J is TRBJ2-2 and V is TRBV5-4; maybe TRBD2 (5 bases). The input for sequencing was CD4+ or CD8+ T cells sorted from blood, taken in a trial of the OX40 agonist ivuxolimab. The CDR3 loop is CASSLTSSGAVTGELFF. DNA of the CDR3: TGTGCCAGCAGCTTGACTTCGAGCGGTGCGGTCACCGGGGAGCTGTTTTTT.